These 30 T cell receptor beta chains came from one sample sequenced in a study of blood T cells in healthy people across ages (dated by TCRdb to the mid-2010s). Libraries were prepared through 5' RACE. The reads were generated on an Illumina HiSeq 2500. A second PCR of about 6 to 12 cycles was run with a J-beta primer mix and a sample-barcoded 5' primer. TCRdb reworked the public reads: Q25 trimming with fastp, MiXCR clone assembly, productive beta chains retained. Duplicate CDR3 protein sequences are folded into a single record with the most common DNA and genes. In all, the sample holds about 800,000 distinct CDR3 sequences, and roughly 64% of those were seen once. The leading ten clones occupy 22% of the sample. The source material was blood. Receptors originate from a man aged 25-40 years in good health.

In its sample, this clonotype was seen a few times. The chain links TRBV20-1 to TRBJ2-3; 10 positions match TRBD2. The germline V gene encodes CDR1 DFQATT and CDR2 SNEGSKA (reference sequence). This CDR3 contains 15 residues. The ends lost 2 bases at V and 1 base at J; junction bases unmatched: 3. CDR3 residues: CSARSLAGGTDTQYF. In DNA form, the CDR3 reads TGCAGTGCTAGATCTCTAGCGGGGGGCACAGATACGCAGTATTTT.

The rearrangement joins TRBV20-1 to TRBJ2-3; possibly TRBD1 or TRBD2 for D (5 bases each). Germline lookup yields CDR1 DFQATT and CDR2 SNEGSKA (reference sequence). Trimming pared 2 bases from V and 0 bases from J, leaving 12 bases between. This CDR3 contains 15 residues. The CDR3 here is CSARRGGPSTDTQYF. For the CDR3, the DNA is TGCAGTGCTAGAAGGGGCGGGCCGAGCACAGATACGCAGTATTTT.

The gene calls are TRBV20-1 and TRBJ2-7; D is ambiguous. CDR1 is DFQATT, CDR2 SNEGSKA, per germline (reference sequence). This CDR3 is built from 12 residues. Trimming stripped 3 bases from V and 2 bases from J, with 8 bases between. The CDR3: CSASASTYEQYF. The DNA of the CDR3 is TGCAGTGCTAGTGCCAGTACCTACGAGCAGTACTTC.

The chain is built from TRBV28 and TRBJ1-2; D perhaps matches TRBD1 (5 bases). Germline-derived CDR1 and CDR2 are MDHEN and SYDVKM. V lost 8 bases, J lost 4 bases, and 11 bases lay in between. CDR3 size: 12 residues. This CDR3 reads CASGSQGYGYTF. The CDR3 DNA sequence: TGTGCCAGCGGGTCGCAGGGCTATGGCTACACCTTC.

The J gene is TRBJ2-5, the V gene TRBV2; 8 bases line up with TRBD2. J was trimmed by 0 bases and V by 7 bases; bases with no gene match: 7. The germline gives CDR1 SNHLY, CDR2 FYNNEI. The CDR3 runs to 15 residues. The CDR3 sequence: CASTWRRGDQETQYF. In nucleotides, the CDR3 is TGTGCCAGCACTTGGAGGCGGGGGGACCAAGAGACCCAGTACTTC.

This clonotype was seen only a few times. The CDR3 nucleotides are TGCGCCAGCAGCCAAAATAGCGGGAGATACGAGCAGTACTTC. This sequence encodes CASSQNSGRYEQYF. This chain links TRBV4-3 with TRBJ2-7; 9 bases align to TRBD2. The CDR3 covers 14 residues. The junction had 3 bases not matched to a gene; V was cut back by 2 bases and J by 4 bases. From germline, CDR1 is LGHNA and CDR2 YSLEER.

V and J are TRBV5-8 and TRBJ2-7; no reliable D call. Germline assignment: CDR1 SGHTS and CDR2 YDEGEE. The V end was cut by 4 bases, the J end by 1 base, with 9 bases between. The CDR3 is 13 residues long. The CDR3 loop reads CASSVVGSYEQYF. CDR3 coding DNA: TGTGCCAGCAGCGTGGTAGGGTCCTACGAGCAGTACTTC.

The chain carries TRBV29-1 and TRBJ1-1, with D hard to call. The CDR3 runs 12 residues. CDR1 and CDR2 (germline): SQVTM, ANQGSEA. Trimming cost V 4 bases and J 6 bases, with 12 bases left between them. The CDR3: CSVAPYDPEAFF. In DNA, the CDR3 is TGCAGCGTTGCCCCCTATGACCCTGAAGCTTTCTTT.

Details on this clonotype: A much larger clone lies one base from this, so it may be a read error. This rearrangement joins TRBV12-3 or TRBV12-4 to TRBJ2-3, with 9 bases identical to TRBD2. After removal of 6 bases from V and 10 bases from J, the junction contained 8 bases not matched to a gene. The CDR3 runs to 13 residues. CDR3 region: CASSSAGGDAQYF. The CDR3 nucleotides are TGTGCCAGCAGCTCGGCGGGGGGGGATGCGCAGTATTTT.

As concerns this clonotype: Just one base apart from a much larger clone, this may be a read error. The conserved phenylalanine or tryptophan normally closing the CDR3 is absent here, so this likely arose from a read error. The V gene is TRBV4-1, the J gene TRBJ2-7; no clear D gene. Germline V gives CDR1 MGHRA, CDR2 YSYEKL. V was clipped by 4 bases and J by 2 bases, with 9 bases between them. The CDR3 consists of 13 residues. The CDR3 protein is CASSPSETYEQYL. The DNA of the CDR3 is TGCGCCAGCAGCCCGTCTGAGACCTACGAGCAGTACTTA.

This clonotype was observed once. The chain uses TRBV20-1 and TRBJ2-7; 7 bases line up with TRBD1. The CDR3 sequence is 14 residues long. CDR1 is DFQATT, CDR2 SNEGSKA, per germline (reference sequence). J lost 2 bases, V lost 1 base, and 5 bases had no gene match. CDR3 amino acids: CSARGRDRPYEQYF. DNA for the CDR3: TGCAGTGCTAGAGGCCGGGACAGACCCTACGAGCAGTACTTC.

This clonotype was picked up a small number of times. The chain recombines TRBV20-1 with TRBJ1-1, with 7 bases aligning to TRBD1. V was pared by 6 bases and J by 4 bases, with 17 bases of the junction left unmatched. Germline assignment: CDR1 DFQATT and CDR2 SNEGSKA (reference sequence). This CDR3 has 16 amino acids. This CDR3 reads CSAPTDRVRLSTEAFF. The DNA for the CDR3 is TGCAGTGCCCCCACAGACAGGGTACGGTTGAGCACTGAAGCTTTCTTT.

CDR3 amino acids: CASSFPGQGGLAWNEQYF. The CDR3 nucleotides read TGTGCCAGCAGTTTCCCGGGACAGGGGGGTCTAGCCTGGAACGAGCAGTACTTC. V usage is TRBV28 and J usage is TRBJ2-7, with 11 bases lining up with TRBD1. The junction had 15 bases not matched to a gene; V was cut back by 3 bases and J by 5 bases. CDR1 is MDHEN, CDR2 SYDVKM, per germline. The CDR3 totals 18 residues.

This clonotype has more than one count but fewer than ten. This sequence joins TRBV20-1 and TRBJ2-7, with D possibly being TRBD2 (6 bases). Trimming stripped 4 bases from V and 6 bases from J, with 13 bases between. The V gene's germline CDR1 is DFQATT and CDR2 SNEGSKA (reference sequence). The CDR3 sequence is 12 residues long. The chain's CDR3 is CSAILGDSEQYF. The CDR3 bases are TGCAGTGCTATCCTAGGGGACTCCGAGCAGTACTTC.

The chain employs TRBV7-2 and TRBJ2-7, with D possibly matching TRBD2 (7 bases). This CDR3 comprises 15 residues. Germline V lookup: CDR1 SGHTA, CDR2 FQGNSA. Trimming stripped 6 bases from V and 4 bases from J, with 19 bases between. CDR3 protein: CASRPKGGQTYEQYF. CDR3 coding DNA: TGTGCCAGCAGACCCAAGGGGGGGCAGACGTACGAGCAGTACTTC.

The CDR3 coding sequence is TGCAGCGTTGGGGGCAGCCAGAGCTCCTACGAGCAGTACTTC. Translation: CSVGGSQSSYEQYF. The chain employs TRBV29-1 and TRBJ2-7; tentative D call: TRBD1 (5 bases). V was trimmed by 4 bases and J by 0 bases, leaving 13 bases between them. CDR3 length: 14 residues. The germline V gene encodes CDR1 SQVTM and CDR2 ANQGSEA.

This clonotype was seen ten or more times. The chain recombines TRBV18 with TRBJ2-3; D uncertain. Germline lookup yields CDR1 KGHSH and CDR2 LQKENI. V lost 8 bases and J lost 0, with 6 bases in between. The CDR3 length is 12 residues. CDR3 bases: TGTGCCAGCAGCCGTAGCACAGATACGCAGTATTTT. Protein: CASSRSTDTQYF.

This rearrangement joins TRBV7-2 to TRBJ2-7, with TRBD2 matching over 13 bases. CDR1 and CDR2 from the germline V gene are SGHTA and FQGNSA. This CDR3 contains 14 residues. The V gene end was trimmed by 7 bases and the J gene end by 4 bases; junction bases not matched to a gene: 4. CDR3 bases: TGTGCCAGCACCCCGGGACTAGCGGGGTACGAGCAGTACTTC. This gives the protein CASTPGLAGYEQYF.

Turning to this clonotype: The junction does not match germline at one end; this may be a read error. The gene calls are TRBV27 and TRBJ2-3, with D perhaps matching TRBD1 or TRBD2 (5 bases each). The length of the CDR3 is 15 residues. The V gene's germline CDR1 is MNHEY and CDR2 SMNVEV (reference sequence). The CDR3 region is CASSRASLMTDAQYF. For the CDR3, the DNA is TGTGCCAGCAGCAGGGCTAGCCTAATGACAGATGCGCAGTATTTT.

This clonotype has more than one count but fewer than ten. The chain has TRBV7-9 and TRBJ2-3; D is uncertain. This CDR3 contains 11 residues. With 8 bases removed from V and 5 bases from J, the gap between germline ends came to 8 bases. Per the germline V gene, CDR1 is SEHNR and CDR2 is FQNEAQ (reference sequence). The CDR3 sequence is CASSEGDTQYF. CDR3 coding DNA: TGTGCCAGCTCGGAAGGAGATACGCAGTATTTT.

The rearrangement links TRBV12-3 or TRBV12-4 to TRBJ2-1; weak D call: TRBD2 (6 bases). This CDR3 contains 17 residues. The V end lost 4 bases, the J end lost 1 base, and 17 bases lay between the germline ends. The CDR3 reads CASSSWDGSPSYNEQFF. The DNA for the CDR3 is TGTGCCAGCAGTTCATGGGACGGGAGCCCTTCCTACAATGAGCAGTTCTTC.

The chain combines TRBV7-8 with TRBJ2-2; TRBD1 aligns across 8 bases. V shed 1 base and J 3 bases; nucleotides not matched to a gene: 1. Per germline, CDR1 SGHVS and CDR2 FQNEAQ. This CDR3 has 15 amino acids. The CDR3 DNA reads TGTGCCAGCAGCTTAGGGGACAGGTACACCGGGGAGCTGTTTTTT. Amino acids: CASSLGDRYTGELFF.

This sequence joins TRBV4-1 and TRBJ2-4; D is unresolved. Germline V lookup: CDR1 MGHRA, CDR2 YSYEKL. V lost 2 bases and J lost 0, with 11 bases in between. CDR3 length: 16 residues. CDR3 coding DNA: TGCGCCAGCAGCCAAAAGGGTTTGATAGCCAAAAACATTCAGTACTTC. Translating gives CASSQKGLIAKNIQYF.

This clonotype was observed a few times. This sequence joins TRBV10-3 and TRBJ2-5, with a tentative D call TRBD2 (5 bases). The CDR3 has 14 residues. Trimming left V 6 bases short and J 5 bases short, with 16 bases between. The germline V gene encodes CDR1 ENHRY and CDR2 SYGVKD. The CDR3 sequence is CAISLAGLVETQYF. CDR3 DNA sequence: TGTGCCATCAGCCTGGCGGGCCTTGTGGAGACCCAGTACTTC.

The genes are TRBV6-2 or TRBV6-3 and TRBJ2-1; TRBD2 aligns across 13 bases. Losses at the gene ends were 4 bases for V and 15 bases for J; bases not matched to a gene: 15. Per germline, CDR1 MNHEY and CDR2 SVGEGT. The CDR3 is made up of 16 amino acids. DNA for the CDR3: TGTGCCAGCAGTTCGGGTGGGGGACTAGCGGGGTACCGTGGGTTCTTC. This codes for CASSSGGGLAGYRGFF.

The DNA for the CDR3 is TGTGCCAGCAGCTACACAGGGAATGGCTACACCTTC. As protein: CASSYTGNGYTF. The J gene is TRBJ1-2, the V gene TRBV11-2; possibly TRBD1 for D (6 bases). V lost 4 bases and J 6 bases, leaving 9 bases between the germline ends. This CDR3 contains 12 residues. From germline, CDR1 is SGHAT and CDR2 FQNNGV.

The V call is TRBV20-1, the J call TRBJ2-1; 8 nucleotides agree with TRBD2. The trim removed 6 bases at V and 3 bases at J, leaving 4 bases unmatched. The germline V gene encodes CDR1 DFQATT and CDR2 SNEGSKA (reference sequence). This CDR3 contains 13 residues. The DNA for the CDR3 is TGCAGTGCCAGACTAGCGCTCTACAATGAGCAGTTCTTC. As protein: CSARLALYNEQFF.

As to this clonotype: The junction does not match germline at one end; this may be a read error. The rearrangement uses TRBV10-3 and TRBJ2-7; no reliable D call. The J call could be wrong; TRBJ2-5 is a better fit for the DNA end. CDR1 and CDR2 from the germline V gene are ENHRY and SYGVKD. The CDR3 length is 12 residues. The chain's CDR3 is CATSGSPETQYF. The DNA of the CDR3 is TGTGCCACCAGTGGTTCGCCGGAGACCCAGTACTTC.

There are many counts of this clonotype. The chain has TRBV28 and TRBJ1-4; D call uncertain. V was trimmed by 6 bases and J by 0 bases, leaving 8 bases between them. The CDR3 is 14 amino acids. Germline V CDR1 and CDR2: MDHEN, SYDVKM. The CDR3 protein is CASSLDATNEKLFF. The CDR3 bases are TGTGCCAGCAGCTTAGATGCAACTAATGAAAAACTGTTTTTT.

On this clonotype: No conserved phenylalanine or tryptophan ends this CDR3, so it is likely a read error. CDR3 DNA: TGCGCCAGCAGCTTGGGCGGGACAGCGCTCTACGAGCAGTACATC. Translating gives CASSLGGTALYEQYI. The V and J genes are TRBV5-1 and TRBJ2-7; D may be TRBD1 (7 bases). The CDR3 is 15 amino acids. Trimming cost V 0 bases and J 3 bases, with 13 bases left between them. CDR1 and CDR2 (germline): SGHRS, YFSETQ.